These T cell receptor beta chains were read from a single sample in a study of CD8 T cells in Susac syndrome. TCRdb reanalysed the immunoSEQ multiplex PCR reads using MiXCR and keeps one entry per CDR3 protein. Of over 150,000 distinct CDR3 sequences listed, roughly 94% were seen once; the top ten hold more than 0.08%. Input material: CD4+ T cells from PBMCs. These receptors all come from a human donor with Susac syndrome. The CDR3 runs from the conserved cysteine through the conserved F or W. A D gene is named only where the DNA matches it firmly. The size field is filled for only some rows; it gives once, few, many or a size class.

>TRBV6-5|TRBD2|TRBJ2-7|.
CASSYETSEAYEQYF
TGTGCCAGCAGTTATGAGACTAGCGAGGCCTACGAGCAGTACTTC
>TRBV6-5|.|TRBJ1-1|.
CASSHQAGRTEAFF
TGTGCCAGCAGTCACCAAGCTGGACGCACTGAAGCTTTCTTT
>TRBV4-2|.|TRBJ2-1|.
CASSQARDPYQHSYNEQFF
TGTGCCAGCAGCCAAGCTAGAGACCCATATCAACACTCCTACAATGAGCAGTTCTTC
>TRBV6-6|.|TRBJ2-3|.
CASSFLTGTDTQYF
TGTGCCAGCAGTTTTCTGACCGGCACAGATACGCAGTATTTT
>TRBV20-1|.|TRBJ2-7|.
CSAAPRPGYEQYF
TGCAGTGCCGCACCACGACCGGGCTACGAGCAGTACTTC
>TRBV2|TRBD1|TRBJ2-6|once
CASKDRVGANVLTF
TGTGCCAGCAAGGACAGGGTTGGGGCCAACGTCCTGACTTTC
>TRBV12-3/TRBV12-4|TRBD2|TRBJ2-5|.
CASSTGRPSGTETQYF
TGTGCCAGCAGCACAGGGCGTCCTAGCGGGACGGAGACCCAGTACTTC
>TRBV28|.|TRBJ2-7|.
CASSMTGPPLYEQYF
TGTGCCAGCAGTATGACAGGCCCACCCCTCTACGAGCAGTACTTC
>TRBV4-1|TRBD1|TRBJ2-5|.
CASSQDPGTGETQYF
TGCGCCAGCAGCCAAGACCCAGGGACAGGGGAGACCCAGTACTTC
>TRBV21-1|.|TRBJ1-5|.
CASHWAARGQPQHF
TGTGCCAGCCATTGGGCCGCTCGGGGCCAGCCCCAGCATTTT
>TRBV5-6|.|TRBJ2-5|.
CASSGETKETQYF
TGTGCCAGCAGCGGGGAAACAAAAGAGACCCAGTACTTC
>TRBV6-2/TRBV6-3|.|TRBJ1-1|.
CASSPLRGTEAFF
TGTGCCAGCAGCCCGCTCCGAGGGACTGAAGCTTTCTTT
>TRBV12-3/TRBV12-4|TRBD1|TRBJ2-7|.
CASRWDRGIYEQYF
TGTGCCAGCAGATGGGACAGGGGCATCTACGAGCAGTACTTC
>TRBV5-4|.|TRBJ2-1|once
CASSLDHNNEQFF
TGTGCCAGCAGCTTGGACCACAACAATGAGCAGTTCTTC
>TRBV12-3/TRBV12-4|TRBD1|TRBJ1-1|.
CASSFSGGLTEAFF
TGTGCCAGCAGTTTTTCAGGGGGTCTCACTGAAGCTTTCTTT
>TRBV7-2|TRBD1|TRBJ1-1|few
CASSPYRGTEAFF
TGTGCCAGCAGCCCTTACAGGGGAACTGAAGCTTTCTTT
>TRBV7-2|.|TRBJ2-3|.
CASSNNPGAQYF
TGTGCCAGCAGCAACAACCCGGGGGCGCAGTATTTT
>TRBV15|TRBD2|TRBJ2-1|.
CATSSIAGVSNEQFF
TGTGCCACCAGCAGTATAGCGGGAGTGAGCAATGAGCAGTTCTTC
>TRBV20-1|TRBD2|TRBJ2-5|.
CSASTSGVAETQYF
TGCAGTGCTAGCACTAGCGGGGTGGCAGAGACCCAGTACTTC
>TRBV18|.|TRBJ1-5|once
CASSEGPGGNQPQHF
TGTGCCAGCTCAGAGGGCCCCGGGGGCAATCAGCCCCAGCATTTT
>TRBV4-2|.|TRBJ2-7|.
CASSQDLGAYEQYF
TGTGCCAGCAGCCAAGATTTAGGTGCCTACGAGCAGTACTTC
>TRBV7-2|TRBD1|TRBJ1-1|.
CASSKTGGLKDRNTEAFF
TGTGCCAGCAGCAAGACAGGGGGCTTAAAGGACCGGAACACTGAAGCTTTCTTT
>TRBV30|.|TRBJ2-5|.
CAWSVPSSGETQYF
TGTGCCTGGAGTGTACCTTCCAGCGGGGAGACCCAGTACTTC
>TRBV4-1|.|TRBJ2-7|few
CASSQGQAFSYEQYF
TGCGCCAGCAGCCAAGGACAGGCGTTCTCCTACGAGCAGTACTTC
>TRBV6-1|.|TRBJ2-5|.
CASSPILGETQYF
TGTGCCAGCAGTCCCATCCTGGGGGAGACCCAGTACTTC
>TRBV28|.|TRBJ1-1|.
CASSPTGLVNTEAFF
TGTGCCAGCAGTCCCACAGGGTTAGTGAACACTGAAGCTTTCTTT
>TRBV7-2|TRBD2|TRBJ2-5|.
CASSTQTSGGETQYF
TGTGCCAGCAGCACCCAGACTAGCGGGGGGGAGACCCAGTACTTC
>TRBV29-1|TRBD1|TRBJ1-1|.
CSVEGRQGGTEAFF
TGCAGCGTTGAAGGGCGACAGGGGGGGACTGAAGCTTTCTTT
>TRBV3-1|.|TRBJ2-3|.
CASSPAYTTDTQYF
TGTGCCAGCAGCCCCGCTTATACGACAGATACGCAGTATTTT
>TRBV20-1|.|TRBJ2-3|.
CSAPRQSTDTQYF
TGCAGTGCCCCTCGCCAAAGCACAGATACGCAGTATTTT
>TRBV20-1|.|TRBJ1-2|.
CSARLYGPGYGYTF
TGCAGTGCTAGACTTTACGGGCCTGGCTATGGCTACACCTTC
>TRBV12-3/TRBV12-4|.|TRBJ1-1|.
CASSLGGDAEAFF
TGTGCCAGCAGTTTAGGGGGGGACGCTGAAGCTTTCTTT
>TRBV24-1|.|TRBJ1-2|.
CATSDGGDGYTF
TGTGCCACCAGTGATGGGGGCGACGGCTACACCTTC
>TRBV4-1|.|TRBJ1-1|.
CATTGGTEAFF
TGCGCCACCACCGGTGGGACTGAAGCTTTCTTT
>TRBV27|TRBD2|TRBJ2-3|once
CASSPFGAGGPGADTQYF
TGTGCCAGCAGTCCCTTTGGAGCGGGAGGGCCGGGGGCAGATACGCAGTATTTT